Below are 29 T cell receptor beta chains sequenced from a single sample in a study of T cell responses to AZD1222 COVID-19 vaccine. Repertoires were generated with immunoSEQ multiplex PCR, while TCRdb's copy carries only in-frame clones and drops some. The sample consists of over 150,000 clones, about 85% of them appearing once. Material: peripheral blood, obtained on day 0 of AZD1222 vaccination. Receptors originate from an adult in good health.

The chain recombines TRBV7-9 with TRBJ2-7, with 12 bases that match TRBD2. Germline CDR1 SEHNR, CDR2 FQNEAQ (reference sequence). The CDR3 totals 15 residues. J lost 5 bases, V lost 1 base, and 3 bases had no gene match. As DNA, the CDR3 is TGTGCCAGCAGCTTAGACGGACTAGCGGGGAACGAGCAGTACTTC. The encoded protein is CASSLDGLAGNEQYF.

This clone was seen only a few times. This CDR3 reads CASSVGVENTGELFF. The CDR3 DNA follows: TGTGCCAGCAGCGTAGGGGTTGAGAACACCGGGGAGCTGTTTTTT. V gene TRBV9 combines with J gene TRBJ2-2; D not resolved. Trimming removed 0 bases at V and 1 base at J, with 7 bases between. This CDR3 is 15 amino acids long. CDR1 is SGDLS, CDR2 YYNGEE, per germline.

The gene calls are TRBV3-1 (or the pseudogene TRBV3-2) and TRBJ1-2, with D hard to call. This CDR3 has 16 residues. In germline, CDR1 is LGHDT, CDR2 YNNKEL (reference sequence). Trimming cost V 1 base and J 3 bases, with 15 bases left between them. DNA of the CDR3: TGTGCCAGCAGCCAAGGGGAGAGTCCCACCTACTATGGCTACACCTTC. This sequence encodes CASSQGESPTYYGYTF.

The chain links TRBV19 to TRBJ1-3; D is undetermined. Trimming pared 5 bases from V and 0 bases from J, leaving 14 bases between. The germline V gene encodes CDR1 LNHDA and CDR2 SQIVND (reference sequence). The length of the CDR3 is 16 residues. The CDR3 is CASSAPGSPSGNTIYF. CDR3 nucleotides: TGTGCCAGTAGTGCTCCCGGGAGCCCCTCTGGAAACACCATATATTTT.

This clone came up a few times. V is TRBV7-3 and J is TRBJ2-7; TRBD2 matches at 9 bases. The length of the CDR3 is 14 residues. Trimming at V came to 4 bases and at J to 7 bases, leaving 8 bases not matched to a gene. Germline CDR1 and CDR2: SGHTA and FQGTGA. CDR3 sequence reads: CASSSNSGSGEQYF. CDR3 DNA sequence: TGTGCCAGCAGCTCCAATAGCGGGAGTGGAGAGCAGTACTTC.

The chain is built from TRBV29-1 and TRBJ2-7; the D is unclear. With 4 bases removed from V and 0 bases from J, the gap between germline ends came to 4 bases. The CDR3 is 11 amino acids. The germline CDR1 and CDR2 sequences are SQVTM and ANQGSEA. CDR3 region: CSVGPSYEQYF. The CDR3 DNA follows: TGCAGCGTTGGACCCTCCTACGAGCAGTACTTC.

The rearrangement uses TRBV27 and TRBJ2-2, with D uncertain. CDR1 is MNHEY and CDR2 is SMNVEV in the germline V gene (reference sequence). This CDR3 comprises 14 residues. V lost 5 bases to trimming and J lost 5 bases, with 12 bases between them. This CDR3 reads CASSPFRPTGELFF. The CDR3 coding sequence is TGTGCCAGCAGTCCCTTTCGCCCAACCGGGGAGCTGTTTTTT.

The rearrangement joins TRBV5-6 to TRBJ1-2, with D possibly being TRBD1 (5 bases). Germline V gene lookup returns CDR1 SGHDT and CDR2 YYEEEE. Trimming took off 4 bases at V and 4 bases at J, with 8 bases between the two ends. The CDR3 sequence is 12 residues long. CDR3 sequence: CASSQGLYGYTF. CDR3 nucleotide sequence: TGTGCCAGCAGCCAGGGACTCTATGGCTACACCTTC.

In its sample, this clone was seen a few times. The gene calls are TRBV15 and TRBJ1-2; 9 bases agree with TRBD1. V shed 1 base, J shed 4 bases, and the junction held 13 bases outside the gene matches. The CDR3 sequence is 18 residues long. Germline V gives CDR1 LNHNV, CDR2 YYDKDF (reference sequence). The DNA of the CDR3 is TGTGCCACCAGCAGAGTCGGTCCGAAACAGGGGGCCAGCTATGGCTACACCTTC. Protein: CATSRVGPKQGASYGYTF.

The genes are TRBV6-2 or TRBV6-3 and TRBJ1-5; D is undetermined. The CDR3 is 12 residues long. V lost 5 bases and J 9 bases, leaving 11 bases between the germline ends. From germline, CDR1 is MNHEY and CDR2 SVGEGT. CDR3 bases: TGTGCCAGCAGTGCCCCCAGGCGGCCCCAGCATTTT. Translation: CASSAPRRPQHF.

V usage is TRBV6-5 and J usage is TRBJ1-2, with D uncertain. CDR3 length equals 15 residues. The germline gives CDR1 MNHEY, CDR2 SVGAGI. V was shortened by 0 bases and J by 8 bases, with 16 bases between the two germline ends. The CDR3 region has the DNA TGTGCCAGCAGTTACTCCGCGGTTGGGATGTACGGCTACACCTTC. Protein product: CASSYSAVGMYGYTF.

The chain couples TRBV4-2 to TRBJ1-1, with D perhaps TRBD1 (6 bases). In germline, CDR1 is LGHNA, CDR2 YNFKEQ. V lost 4 bases, J lost 8 bases, and 20 bases lay in between. This CDR3 contains 15 residues. CDR3 bases: TGTGCCAGCAGCCCCTCTAATGGACAGCTATCAGAAGCTTTCTTT. Translating it yields CASSPSNGQLSEAFF.

In the case of this clone: One junction end does not reproduce the germline sequence, and a read error may be involved. The V gene is TRBV6-1, the J gene TRBJ2-1; D gene uncertain. This CDR3 contains 13 residues. CDR1 is MNHNS and CDR2 is SASEGT in the germline V gene. The CDR3 DNA reads as TGTGCCAGCAGTGAACCACTCTACTATGAGCAGTTCTTC. It codes for CASSEPLYYEQFF.

The V gene is TRBV19, the J gene TRBJ2-6; TRBD1 or TRBD2 may be the D gene (5 bases each). Trimming cost V 7 bases and J 0 bases, with 19 bases left between them. Germline CDR1 reads LNHDA; CDR2 reads SQIVND (reference sequence). The CDR3 extends over 18 amino acids. The CDR3 coding sequence is TGTGCCAGTACCCTCGGAGGCAGGGTATTCTCTGGGGCCAACGTCCTGACTTTC. Translation gives CASTLGGRVFSGANVLTF.

The chain uses TRBV4-2 and TRBJ1-5; perhaps TRBD1 as D (5 bases). V was trimmed by 0 bases and J by 0 bases, leaving 6 bases between them. Germline lookup yields CDR1 LGHNA and CDR2 YNFKEQ. The CDR3 is 15 residues long. CDR3 sequence: CASSQERGSNQPQHF. The DNA for the CDR3 is TGTGCCAGCAGCCAAGAGAGGGGTAGCAATCAGCCCCAGCATTTT.

V usage is TRBV18 and J usage is TRBJ1-1; D is possibly TRBD1 (5 bases). The V end lost 2 bases, the J end lost 1 base, and 14 bases lay between the germline ends. There are 16 residues in the CDR3. Germline loops: CDR1 KGHSH, CDR2 LQKENI. CDR3 DNA: TGTGCCAGCTCACCAAGTTCAGCCAGGGCGAACACTGAAGCTTTCTTT. This encodes CASSPSSARANTEAFF. Full variable domain (outside the CDR3, taken from reference TRBV18 and TRBJ1-1): NAGVMQNPRHLVRRRGQEARLRCSPMKGHSHVYWYRQLPEEGLKFMVYLQKENIIDESGMPKERFSAEFPKEGPSILRIQQVVRGDSAAYFCASSPSSARANTEAFFGQGTRLTVV.

Only a few counts were recorded for this clone. This rearrangement joins TRBV29-1 to TRBJ1-2; TRBD1 might be the D (6 bases). The germline gives CDR1 SQVTM, CDR2 ANQGSEA. The V end was cut by 3 bases, the J end by 9 bases, with 14 bases between. The CDR3 length is 12 residues. CDR3 DNA: TGCAGCGTTGAGAAGGACAGCACAAGCTACACCTTC. This gives the protein CSVEKDSTSYTF. Full variable domain (rest looked up from reference TRBV29-1 and TRBJ1-2): SAVISQKPSRDICQRGTSLTIQCQVDSQVTMMFWYRQQPGQSLTLIATANQGSEATYESGFVIDKFPISRPNLTFSTLTVSNMSPEDSSIYLCSVEKDSTSYTFGSGTRLTVV.

This chain uses TRBV11-2 with TRBJ2-3; the D gene is possibly TRBD2 (6 bases). Germline V lookup: CDR1 SGHAT, CDR2 FQNNGV. Trimming pared 3 bases from V and 3 bases from J, leaving 7 bases between. This CDR3 contains 13 residues. The CDR3 DNA reads as TGTGCCAGCAGCTTCGGGAGAACAGATACGCAGTATTTT. Amino acids: CASSFGRTDTQYF.

This chain joins TRBV5-1 and TRBJ2-3; D not resolved. V was cut by 4 bases and J by 0 bases, with 6 bases left in between. Germline V gene sequence: CDR1 SGHRS, CDR2 YFSETQ. The CDR3 length is 13 residues. This CDR3 is CASSQLSTDTQYF. Here the CDR3 DNA reads TGCGCCAGCAGCCAGCTTAGCACAGATACGCAGTATTTT.

V and J are TRBV3-1 (or the pseudogene TRBV3-2) and TRBJ2-7; no definite D call. The germline V gene encodes CDR1 LGHDT and CDR2 YNNKEL (reference sequence). Trimming took off 0 bases at V and 5 bases at J, with 14 bases between the two ends. CDR3 length equals 15 residues. DNA for the CDR3: TGTGCCAGCAGCCAAGATCCGGGCCCCCGGAACGAGCAGTACTTC. Amino acids: CASSQDPGPRNEQYF.

The rearrangement joins TRBV2 to TRBJ1-1; D unclear. V gave up 3 bases and J gave up 10 bases, with 12 bases separating them. This CDR3 has 12 amino acids. Germline CDR1 SNHLY, CDR2 FYNNEI. Written as DNA, the CDR3 is TGTGCCAGCAGTGAGGAGGGTACGGTAGCTTTCTTT. It yields the protein CASSEEGTVAFF.

The chain couples TRBV5-4 to TRBJ2-5; TRBD2 agrees at 8 bases. Trimming took 4 bases from V and 4 from J; bases not matched to a gene: 6. Germline V CDR1 and CDR2: SGHNT, YYREEE (reference sequence). CDR3 size: 14 residues. The CDR3 DNA follows: TGTGCCAGCAGCGCAAGGCGGGGGGCAGAGACCCAGTACTTC. It specifies CASSARRGAETQYF.

V gene TRBV10-1 combines with J gene TRBJ2-1, with 10 bases lining up with TRBD2. Trimming removed 9 bases from V and 6 bases from J; junction bases left unmatched: 14. Germline loops: CDR1 WNHNN, CDR2 SYGVQD (reference sequence). CDR3 size: 16 residues. Here the CDR3 reads CASGTSVPGGFNEQFF. CDR3 DNA: TGCGCCAGTGGGACTAGCGTCCCCGGGGGATTCAATGAGCAGTTCTTC.

The chain carries TRBV28 and TRBJ1-1; weak D call: TRBD1 (5 bases). V was trimmed by 5 bases and J by 4 bases, leaving 14 bases between them. This CDR3 has 14 residues. Germline V CDR1 and CDR2: MDHEN, SYDVKM. CDR3 sequence reads: CASSPRWGVTEAFF. Written as DNA, the CDR3 is TGTGCCAGCAGTCCACGATGGGGGGTCACTGAAGCTTTCTTT.

The chain couples TRBV7-9 to TRBJ2-1; D perhaps matches TRBD1 (6 bases). This CDR3 has 16 amino acids. Germline-derived CDR1 and CDR2 are SEHNR and FQNEAQ (reference sequence). Trimming took off 5 bases at V and 0 bases at J, with 14 bases between the two ends. CDR3 nucleotides: TGTGCCAGCAGCCCGGGTACAGGGAGCTCCTACAATGAGCAGTTCTTC. Protein: CASSPGTGSSYNEQFF.

The chain couples TRBV6-1 to TRBJ1-4; TRBD1 might be the D (5 bases). The CDR3 sequence is 16 residues long. Germline V gives CDR1 MNHNS, CDR2 SASEGT. V dropped 3 bases and J dropped 0 bases, with 11 bases sitting between them. This CDR3 reads CASSEGLRATNEKLFF. CDR3 nucleotide sequence: TGTGCCAGCAGTGAGGGGCTCAGGGCAACTAATGAAAAACTGTTTTTT.

This chain uses TRBV19 with TRBJ2-3; D gene uncertain. The CDR3 spans 18 residues. Deletions cut 3 bases from V and 0 bases from J, with 19 bases between. From germline, CDR1 is LNHDA and CDR2 SQIVND (reference sequence). In DNA, the CDR3 is TGTGCCAGTAGTATTTTTGGCCCCGAACGTCCCAGCACAGATACGCAGTATTTT. It specifies CASSIFGPERPSTDTQYF.

V gene TRBV2 combines with J gene TRBJ2-7; D might be TRBD1 or TRBD2, each matching 5 bases. Trimming removed 0 bases at V and 1 base at J, with 19 bases between. From germline, CDR1 is SNHLY and CDR2 FYNNEI. The CDR3 is 18 amino acids. The CDR3 region is CASSEARLSGPRSYEQYF. CDR3 in DNA: TGTGCCAGCAGTGAAGCGCGGCTGTCGGGGCCAAGGTCCTACGAGCAGTACTTC.

The V gene is TRBV2, the J gene TRBJ2-7, with a possible D match to TRBD1 (6 bases). Germline V gives CDR1 SNHLY, CDR2 FYNNEI. This CDR3 is built from 15 residues. V lost 4 bases and J 6 bases, leaving 19 bases between the germline ends. This chain's CDR3 is CASSGLAGERGEQYF. The CDR3 bases are TGTGCCAGCAGTGGGTTGGCAGGGGAAAGGGGCGAGCAGTACTTC.